Listed here are 14 T cell receptor beta chains from one sample, sequenced in a study of blood T cell repertoires in COVID-19. Some clones are missing from TCRdb's copy, which holds only in-frame ones; the method was immunoSEQ multiplex PCR. The table includes 210,000 or so clones, just under 85% detected once. Sequenced sample: peripheral blood. These receptors were collected from a woman aged 45 to 65 with active or convalescent COVID-19.

This chain's CDR3 is CASSSHGGASSYEQYF. In nucleotides, the CDR3 is TGTGCCAGCAGTTCTCACGGGGGGGCGAGCTCCTACGAGCAGTACTTC. This chain uses TRBV6-2 or TRBV6-3 with TRBJ2-7; the match to TRBD2 covers 8 bases. The V and J ends lost 4 bases and 0 bases, in that order; junction bases with no gene match: 8. This CDR3 has 16 amino acids. CDR1 is MNHEY, CDR2 SVGEGT, per germline.

The chain employs TRBV6-2 or TRBV6-3 and TRBJ1-2, with D perhaps TRBD1 (6 bases). Germline V CDR1 and CDR2: MNHEY, SVGEGT. Trimming removed 6 bases at V and 8 bases at J, with 16 bases between. The CDR3 contains 13 residues. Here the CDR3 DNA reads TGTGCCAGCAGCAACCCAGGGGCGCTAGGCTACACCTTC. This sequence encodes CASSNPGALGYTF.

The chain carries TRBV19 and TRBJ2-2; 10 positions match TRBD2. After removal of 10 bases from V and 5 bases from J, the junction contained 10 bases not matched to a gene. Germline V CDR1 and CDR2: LNHDA, SQIVND (reference sequence). CDR3 size: 15 residues. As DNA, the CDR3 is TGTGCCATCAGCGGGGGGGACAGGAGGACCGGGGAGCTGTTTTTT. Translated: CAISGGDRRTGELFF.

V gene TRBV5-6 combines with J gene TRBJ1-1; 8 nucleotides match TRBD1. Germline trimming cut 0 bases from V and 0 bases from J; bases unmatched to any gene: 7. CDR1 and CDR2 (germline): SGHDT, YYEEEE. The CDR3 has 17 amino acids. This CDR3 is CASSLALGTGMNTEAFF. The CDR3 DNA reads as TGTGCCAGCAGCTTGGCTCTCGGGACAGGAATGAACACTGAAGCTTTCTTT.

The rearrangement links TRBV6-6 to TRBJ1-1, with D possibly being TRBD1 (6 bases). V was cut by 5 bases and J by 3 bases, with 7 bases left in between. The CDR3 sequence is 12 residues long. Germline loops: CDR1 MNHNY, CDR2 SVGAGI (reference sequence). CDR3 in amino acids: CASSTGYTEAFF. The CDR3 DNA reads TGTGCCAGCAGTACAGGGTACACTGAAGCTTTCTTT.

The count of this clone is one. This chain joins TRBV3-1 (or the pseudogene TRBV3-2) and TRBJ1-2; the D gene is possibly TRBD1 (5 bases). Per germline, CDR1 LGHDT and CDR2 YNNKEL (reference sequence). The V end was cut by 4 bases, the J end by 7 bases, with 13 bases between. This CDR3 has 13 residues. The CDR3 nucleotides read TGTGCCAGCAGCCGGGACTTAAGTGGTGGCTACACCTTC. It encodes CASSRDLSGGYTF.

The chain uses TRBV7-8 and TRBJ1-2; TRBD1 matches 8 bases. In germline, CDR1 is SGHVS, CDR2 FQNEAQ. The CDR3 sequence is 12 residues long. Trimming at V came to 4 bases and at J to 7 bases, leaving 2 bases not matched to a gene. CDR3: CASSSGGSGYTF. The DNA for the CDR3 is TGTGCCAGCAGCTCAGGGGGCTCTGGCTACACCTTC.

The J gene is TRBJ1-6, the V gene TRBV9; D possibly corresponds to TRBD1 (5 bases). The CDR3 is 16 amino acids. Germline V CDR1 and CDR2: SGDLS, YYNGEE. Trimming stripped 0 bases from V and 11 bases from J, with 18 bases between. The CDR3 DNA sequence: TGTGCCAGCAGCGTAGAAAGGGGAACGGGCGAAACACCCCTCCACTTT. It specifies CASSVERGTGETPLHF.

The chain recombines TRBV9 with TRBJ1-4; 7 nucleotides line up with TRBD1. The trim removed 3 bases at V and 8 bases at J, leaving 10 bases unmatched. The germline CDR1 and CDR2 sequences are SGDLS and YYNGEE. CDR3 size: 15 residues. The CDR3 spells CASSARTGVGEKLFF. The CDR3 nucleotides read TGTGCCAGCAGCGCGCGGACAGGTGTAGGCGAAAAACTGTTTTTT.

This chain connects TRBV6-2 or TRBV6-3 to TRBJ2-5; maybe TRBD2 (5 bases). Deletions cut 6 bases from V and 5 bases from J, with 19 bases between. CDR1 is MNHEY and CDR2 is SVGEGT in the germline V gene. The CDR3 has 15 amino acids. The CDR3 sequence: CASSPLSGVGETQYF. CDR3 nucleotide sequence: TGTGCCAGCAGCCCACTCTCCGGGGTGGGGGAGACCCAGTACTTC.

This clone has more than one count but fewer than ten. The chain is built from TRBV3-1 (or the pseudogene TRBV3-2) and TRBJ1-1; D is possibly TRBD1 (5 bases). Trimming took off 4 bases at V and 0 bases at J, with 18 bases between the two ends. The CDR3 sequence is 17 residues long. Germline CDR1 LGHDT, CDR2 YNNKEL (reference sequence). The chain's CDR3 is CASSPSGAYFMNTEAFF. In DNA, the CDR3 is TGTGCCAGCAGCCCTAGCGGGGCCTACTTCATGAACACTGAAGCTTTCTTT.

This chain links TRBV19 with TRBJ1-2; tentatively, D is TRBD1 (6 bases). The germline V gene encodes CDR1 LNHDA and CDR2 SQIVND (reference sequence). The V end was cut by 3 bases, the J end by 2 bases, with 13 bases between. This CDR3 spans 15 amino acids. The CDR3 reads CASSILRGINYGYTF. DNA of the CDR3: TGTGCCAGTAGTATTTTGAGGGGGATAAACTATGGCTACACCTTC. Full variable domain (remainder filled in from reference TRBV19 and TRBJ1-2): DGGITQSPKYLFRKEGQNVTLSCEQNLNHDAMYWYRQDPGQGLRLIYYSQIVNDFQKGDIAEGYSVSREKKESFPLTVTSAQKNPTAFYLCASSILRGINYGYTFGSGTRLTVV.

This clone was found a few times. The chain recombines TRBV6-4 with TRBJ1-6; 9 bases agree with TRBD1. Germline trimming cut 6 bases from V and 1 base from J; bases unmatched to any gene: 7. The germline V gene encodes CDR1 MRHNA and CDR2 SNTAGT. The CDR3 is made up of 17 amino acids. CDR3 in amino acids: CASRLTGGASYNSPLHF. CDR3 DNA sequence: TGTGCCAGCAGACTCACAGGGGGCGCGTCCTATAATTCACCCCTCCACTTT.

The V call is TRBV18, the J call TRBJ2-2; D uncertain. Looked up from germline, CDR1 is KGHSH and CDR2 is LQKENI. The V end was cut by 3 bases, the J end by 7 bases, with 12 bases between. The CDR3 has 14 amino acids. CDR3 protein: CASSPPGLSGELFF. CDR3 nucleotides: TGTGCCAGCTCACCCCCCGGGTTGAGCGGGGAGCTGTTTTTT.